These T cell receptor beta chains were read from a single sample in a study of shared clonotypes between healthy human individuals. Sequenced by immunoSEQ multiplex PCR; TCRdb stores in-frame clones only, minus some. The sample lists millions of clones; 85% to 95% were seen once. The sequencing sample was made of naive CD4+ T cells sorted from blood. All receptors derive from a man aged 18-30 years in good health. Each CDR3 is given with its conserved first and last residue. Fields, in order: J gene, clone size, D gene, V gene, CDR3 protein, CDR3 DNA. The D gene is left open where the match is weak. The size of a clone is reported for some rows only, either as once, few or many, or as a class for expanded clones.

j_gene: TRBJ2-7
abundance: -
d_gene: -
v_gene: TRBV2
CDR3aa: CASRKDRGGYEQYF
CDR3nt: TGTGCCAGCAGGAAAGACAGGGGAGGGTACGAGCAGTACTTC

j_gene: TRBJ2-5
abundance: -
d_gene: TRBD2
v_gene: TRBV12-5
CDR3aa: CASGSLNSGGETQYF
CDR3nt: TGTGCTAGTGGTTCCCTAAATAGCGGGGGGGAGACCCAGTACTTC

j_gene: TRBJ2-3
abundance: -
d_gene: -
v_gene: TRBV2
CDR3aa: CASSALTQGDTQYF
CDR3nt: TGTGCCAGCAGTGCCTTGACGCAGGGGGATACGCAGTATTTT

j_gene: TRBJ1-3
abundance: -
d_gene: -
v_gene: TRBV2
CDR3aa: CASSPARGGNTIYF
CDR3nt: TGTGCCAGCAGCCCGGCCAGGGGAGGAAACACCATATATTTT

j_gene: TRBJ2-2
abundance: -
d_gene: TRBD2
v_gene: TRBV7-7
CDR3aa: CASSPTSAPGELFF
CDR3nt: TGTGCTAGCAGCCCCACTAGCGCTCCCGGGGAGCTGTTTTTT

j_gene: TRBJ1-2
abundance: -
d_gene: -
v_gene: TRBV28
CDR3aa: CASSFEVAGYGYTF
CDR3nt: TGTGCCAGCAGTTTTGAGGTGGCGGGCTATGGCTACACCTTC

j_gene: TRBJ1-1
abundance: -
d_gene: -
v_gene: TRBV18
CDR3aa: CASSPGTEAFF
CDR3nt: TGTGCCAGCTCACCAGGGACTGAAGCTTTCTTT

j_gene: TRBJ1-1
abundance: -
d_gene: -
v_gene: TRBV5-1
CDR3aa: CASSPRTGQNTEAFF
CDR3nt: TGCGCCAGCAGCCCCCGTACAGGCCAGAACACTGAAGCTTTCTTT

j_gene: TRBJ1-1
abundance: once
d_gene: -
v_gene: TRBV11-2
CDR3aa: CASSPLQGAHTEAFF
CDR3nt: TGTGCCAGCAGCCCCTTACAGGGTGCCCACACTGAAGCTTTCTTT

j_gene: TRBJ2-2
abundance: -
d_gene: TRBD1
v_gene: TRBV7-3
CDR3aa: CATSLDGQANTGELFF
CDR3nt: TGTGCCACCAGCCTAGACGGACAGGCGAACACCGGGGAGCTGTTTTTT

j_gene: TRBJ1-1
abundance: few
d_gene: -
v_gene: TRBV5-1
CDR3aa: CASSLTAGEGEAFF
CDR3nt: TGCGCCAGCAGCTTGACAGCGGGCGAGGGTGAAGCTTTCTTT

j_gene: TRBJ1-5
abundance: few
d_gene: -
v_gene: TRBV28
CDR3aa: CASSTGAVNQPQHF
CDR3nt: TGTGCCAGCAGCACGGGCGCCGTCAATCAGCCCCAGCATTTT

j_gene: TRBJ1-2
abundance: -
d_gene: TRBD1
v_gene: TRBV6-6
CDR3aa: CASSTGQGWINYGYTF
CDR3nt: TGTGCCAGCAGTACGGGACAGGGGTGGATTAACTATGGCTACACCTTC

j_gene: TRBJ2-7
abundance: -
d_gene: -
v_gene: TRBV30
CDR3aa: CAWSFGTITYEQYF
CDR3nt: TGTGCCTGGAGTTTTGGCACTATAACCTACGAGCAGTACTTC

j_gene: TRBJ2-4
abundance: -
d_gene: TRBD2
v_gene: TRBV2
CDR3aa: CASSLLAGGPKNIQYF
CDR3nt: TGTGCCAGCAGTCTTCTGGCGGGGGGGCCCAAAAACATTCAGTACTTC

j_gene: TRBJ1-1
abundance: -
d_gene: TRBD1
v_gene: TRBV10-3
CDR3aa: CAISAAGTGGFTEAFF
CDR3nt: TGTGCCATCAGTGCGGCCGGGACAGGGGGCTTCACTGAAGCTTTCTTT

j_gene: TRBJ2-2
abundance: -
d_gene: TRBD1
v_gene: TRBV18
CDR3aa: CASSPPGDRVTGELFF
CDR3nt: TGTGCCAGCTCACCACCGGGGGACAGGGTTACCGGGGAGCTGTTTTTT

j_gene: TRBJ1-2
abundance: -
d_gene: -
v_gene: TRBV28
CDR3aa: CASSFGNGYTF
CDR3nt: TGTGCCAGCAGTTTTGGGAATGGCTACACCTTC

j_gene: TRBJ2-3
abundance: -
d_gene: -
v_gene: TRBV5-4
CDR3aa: CASSPQWASTDTQYF
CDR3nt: TGTGCCAGCAGCCCTCAGTGGGCTAGCACAGATACGCAGTATTTT

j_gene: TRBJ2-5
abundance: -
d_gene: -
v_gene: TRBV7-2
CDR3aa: CASSFTRIQETQYF
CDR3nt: TGTGCCAGCAGCTTCACACGTATACAAGAGACCCAGTACTTC

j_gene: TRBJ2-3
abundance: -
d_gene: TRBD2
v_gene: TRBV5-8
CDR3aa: CASSNGLAGLTDTQYF
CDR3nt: TGTGCCAGCAGCAATGGACTAGCGGGCCTCACAGATACGCAGTATTTT

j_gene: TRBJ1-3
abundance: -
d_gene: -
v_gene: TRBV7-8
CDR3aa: CASSLRQESSGNTIYF
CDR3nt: TGTGCCAGCAGCTTAAGGCAGGAGAGCTCTGGAAACACCATATATTTT

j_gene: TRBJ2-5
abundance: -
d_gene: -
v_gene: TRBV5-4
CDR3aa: CASSLAKVGEETQYF
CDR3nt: TGTGCCAGCAGCTTGGCCAAGGTAGGGGAAGAGACCCAGTACTTC

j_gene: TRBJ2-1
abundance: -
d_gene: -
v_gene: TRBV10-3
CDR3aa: CAIRETSSDYNEQFF
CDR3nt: TGTGCCATCAGGGAAACTAGCAGCGACTACAATGAGCAGTTCTTC

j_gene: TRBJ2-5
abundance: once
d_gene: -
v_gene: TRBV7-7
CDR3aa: CASGGGETQYF
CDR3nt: TGTGCTAGCGGCGGAGGGGAGACCCAGTACTTC

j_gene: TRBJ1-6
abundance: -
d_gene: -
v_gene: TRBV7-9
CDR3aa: CASSARTISPLHF
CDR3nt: TGTGCCAGCAGCGCCCGGACTATTTCACCCCTCCACTTT

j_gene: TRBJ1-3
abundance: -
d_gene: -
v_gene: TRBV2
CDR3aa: CASSDSGNTIYF
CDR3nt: TGTGCCAGCAGTGACTCTGGAAACACCATATATTTT